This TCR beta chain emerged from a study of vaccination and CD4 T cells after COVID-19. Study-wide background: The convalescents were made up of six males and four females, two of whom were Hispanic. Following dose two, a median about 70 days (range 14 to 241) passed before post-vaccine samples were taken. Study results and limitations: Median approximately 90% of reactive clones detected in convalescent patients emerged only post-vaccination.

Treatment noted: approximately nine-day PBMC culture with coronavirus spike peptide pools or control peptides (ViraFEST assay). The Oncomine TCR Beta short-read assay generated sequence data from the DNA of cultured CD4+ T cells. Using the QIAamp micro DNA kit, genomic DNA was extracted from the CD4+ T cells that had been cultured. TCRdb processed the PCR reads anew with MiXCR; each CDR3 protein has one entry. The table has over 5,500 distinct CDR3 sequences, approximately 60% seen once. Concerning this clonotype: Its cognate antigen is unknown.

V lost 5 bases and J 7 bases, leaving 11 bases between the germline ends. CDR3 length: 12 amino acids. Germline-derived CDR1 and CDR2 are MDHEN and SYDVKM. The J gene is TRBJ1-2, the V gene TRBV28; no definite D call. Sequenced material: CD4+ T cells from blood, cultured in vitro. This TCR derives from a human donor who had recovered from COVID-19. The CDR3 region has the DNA TGTGCCAGCAGTCTCCCAGACGGTGGCTACACCTTC. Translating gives CASSLPDGGYTF.